The 18 T cell receptor beta chains listed next were all sequenced from one sample in a study of identical twins. TCRdb ran MiXCR on the 5' RACE reads and lists one entry per CDR3 protein. The sample shows 1.5 million to 2 million distinct CDR3 sequences, under 35% of them seen only once. Sequenced sample: cord blood. All receptors come from a newborn girl in good health.

This clonotype was seen only once. The genes are TRBV12-3 or TRBV12-4 and TRBJ1-1; TRBD1 might be the D (5 bases). With 5 bases removed from V and 0 bases from J, the gap between germline ends came to 13 bases. This CDR3 is built from 15 residues. Here the CDR3 DNA reads TGTGCCAGCAGTCCCGGGGGGATTATGAACACTGAAGCTTTCTTT. This gives the protein CASSPGGIMNTEAFF.

This clonotype was counted only a few times. The rearrangement joins TRBV20-1 to TRBJ2-3; D may be TRBD2 (6 bases). Trimming took 4 bases from V and 10 from J, leaving 15 bases between them. Germline loops: CDR1 DFQATT, CDR2 SNEGSKA (reference sequence). CDR3 length: 12 residues. Here the CDR3 DNA reads TGCAGTGCTACCGATAGCGGAGGCCCGCAGTATTTT. Translating it yields CSATDSGGPQYF.

This clonotype was seen many times. V usage is TRBV5-1 and J usage is TRBJ2-4, with 10 bases fitting TRBD1. The germline gives CDR1 SGHRS, CDR2 YFSETQ. This CDR3 is built from 14 residues. V lost 4 bases to trimming and J lost 5 bases; unmatched junction nucleotides: 3. The CDR3 coding sequence is TGCGCCAGCAGCCCAGGGACAGGGGAAAACATTCAGTACTTC. Residues: CASSPGTGENIQYF.

This clonotype was picked up a small number of times. Here the CDR3 reads CASRLQGSGYTF. The CDR3 DNA reads TGTGCCAGCAGACTACAGGGAAGTGGCTACACCTTC. This chain connects TRBV6-2 or TRBV6-3 to TRBJ1-2; D perhaps matches TRBD1 (6 bases). V dropped 6 bases and J dropped 7 bases, with 12 bases sitting between them. This CDR3 contains 12 residues. Germline assignment: CDR1 MNHEY and CDR2 SVGEGT.

V is TRBV27 and J is TRBJ1-5, with TRBD1 as a possible D gene (5 bases). Germline CDR1 reads MNHEY; CDR2 reads SMNVEV (reference sequence). V was trimmed by 7 bases and J by 0 bases, leaving 16 bases between them. CDR3 length: 16 amino acids. The CDR3 nucleotides read TGTGCCAGCAAAGTCGGTGCAGGGTTTAGCAATCAGCCCCAGCATTTT. The encoded protein is CASKVGAGFSNQPQHF.

This clonotype has only a few counts. The rearrangement uses TRBV5-1 and TRBJ1-1; no firm D call. Germline CDR1 reads SGHRS; CDR2 reads YFSETQ. CDR3 length: 16 amino acids. The germline V and J ends were trimmed by 0 bases and 0 bases, with 12 bases remaining between them. In DNA, the CDR3 is TGCGCCAGCAGCTTGGTACCCCTCGACTTGAACACTGAAGCTTTCTTT. Residues: CASSLVPLDLNTEAFF.

This clonotype appeared many times. The J gene is TRBJ2-3, the V gene TRBV20-1, with D maybe TRBD2 (6 bases). CDR3 length: 16 residues. Trimming took off 0 bases at V and 0 bases at J, with 13 bases between the two ends. CDR1 is DFQATT, CDR2 SNEGSKA, per germline (reference sequence). The CDR3 bases are TGCAGTGCTAGAGATGCCGGGACTGGGAGCACAGATACGCAGTATTTT. This gives the protein CSARDAGTGSTDTQYF.

This clonotype has a handful of counts. The CDR3 nucleotides are TGCAGTGCTAGAGGCCAGGGACTATTCCTCTACAATGAGCAGTTCTTC. Its protein is CSARGQGLFLYNEQFF. The gene calls are TRBV20-1 and TRBJ2-1; 7 bases are a match to TRBD2. CDR3 size: 16 residues. Trimming cost V 1 base and J 3 bases; bases outside gene matches: 9. The V gene's germline CDR1 is DFQATT and CDR2 SNEGSKA (reference sequence).

This clonotype has ten or more counts. The rearrangement joins TRBV12-3 or TRBV12-4 to TRBJ1-1, with D possibly being TRBD1 (5 bases). This CDR3 contains 14 residues. With 6 bases removed from V and 1 base from J, the gap between germline ends came to 12 bases. This chain's CDR3 is CASSFRRGNTEAFF. The CDR3 DNA is TGTGCCAGCAGCTTCCGGAGGGGGAACACTGAAGCTTTCTTT.

A remark on this clonotype: The junction departs from the called germline gene at one end, perhaps through a read error. V usage is TRBV6-5 and J usage is TRBJ2-3; TRBD1 matches at 8 bases. Germline V gene sequence: CDR1 MNHEY, CDR2 SVGAGI. This CDR3 is 15 amino acids long. CDR3 coding DNA: TGTGCTAGCAGGAAGGACAGGGTGCGCACAGATACGCAGTATTTT. Translating it yields CASRKDRVRTDTQYF.

This sequence joins TRBV29-1 and TRBJ2-3, with 7 bases fitting TRBD2. Germline-derived CDR1 and CDR2 are SQVTM and ANQGSEA. The V gene end was trimmed by 2 bases and the J gene end by 3 bases; junction bases not matched to a gene: 11. The CDR3 runs to 16 residues. The CDR3 protein is CSVEWGMGGVTDTQYF. The DNA of the CDR3 is TGCAGCGTTGAATGGGGGATGGGAGGGGTAACAGATACGCAGTATTTT.

This clonotype appeared a few times. The chain joins TRBV21-1 to TRBJ1-3; TRBD1 is the table's D call and was not checked against the DNA. TRBV21-1 is given as a pseudogene. The CDR3 sequence is 15 residues long. The DNA for the CDR3 is TGTGCCAGCAGCAAATTCGGGACAGCAGGAAACACCATATATTTT. This encodes CASSKFGTAGNTIYF.

In regard to this clonotype: This could be a read error, since a much larger clone is one nucleotide away. V is TRBV20-1 and J is TRBJ2-3; either TRBD1 or TRBD2 may fit D (5 bases each). Germline V CDR1 and CDR2: DFQATT, SNEGSKA (reference sequence). The CDR3 runs 14 residues. V was clipped by 6 bases and J by 3 bases, with 16 bases between them. Here the CDR3 reads CSALGASPTDTQYF. The CDR3 nucleotides read TGCAGTGCACTTGGGGCTAGCCCTACAGATACGCAGTATTTT.

A word on this clonotype: One end of the junction fails to match germline, which may point to a read error. The chain employs TRBV12-3 or TRBV12-4 and TRBJ2-7, with unresolved D. The CDR3 consists of 11 residues. CDR3 bases: TGTTCCAGCAGTTTGGGGATCGTAGAGTACTTC. It specifies CSSSLGIVEYF.

This clonotype was counted many times. The genes are TRBV29-1 and TRBJ2-7; 8 bases line up with TRBD2. Trimming at V came to 6 bases and at J to 2 bases, leaving 15 bases not matched to a gene. The CDR3 covers 16 residues. Germline values: CDR1 SQVTM, CDR2 ANQGSEA. This CDR3 reads CSVASGSLRRAYEQYF. CDR3 nucleotide sequence: TGCAGCGTCGCCAGCGGGAGTCTTCGAAGGGCCTACGAGCAGTACTTC.

The chain employs TRBV28 and TRBJ1-5, with D possibly being TRBD1 (6 bases). CDR3 length equals 15 residues. Trimming removed 3 bases from V and 6 bases from J, with 15 bases in between. CDR1 is MDHEN and CDR2 is SYDVKM in the germline V gene. CDR3 in DNA: TGTGCCAGCAGTTTTGGGGGGGGCCCGGGTCAGCCCCAGCATTTT. Its protein product is CASSFGGGPGQPQHF. The variable domain in full, completed from reference TRBV28 and TRBJ1-5, reads DVKVTQSSRYLVKRTGEKVFLECVQDMDHENMFWYRQDPGLGLRLIYFSYDVKMKEKGDIPEGYSVSREKKERFSLILESASTNQTSMYLCASSFGGGPGQPQHFGDGTRLSIL.

A word on this clonotype: Relative to the germline gene, one junction end is altered; a read error may explain this. Here the CDR3 DNA reads TGTGCCCGCAGTACCAACCCGCCGGACCCCACCTACAATGAGCAGTTCTTC. This encodes CARSTNPPDPTYNEQFF. V gene TRBV28 combines with J gene TRBJ2-1, with no clear D. The CDR3 contains 17 residues. The germline V gene has CDR1 MDHEN and CDR2 SYDVKM.

This clonotype occurred a few times. The chain carries TRBV6-1 and TRBJ2-3, with TRBD2 identical over 16 bases. Germline CDR1 and CDR2: MNHNS and SASEGT. V lost 6 bases and J lost 7; bases outside the gene matches: 16. CDR3 length: 19 residues. The CDR3 loop is CASSLDTGLAGGLRNTQYF. CDR3 coding DNA: TGTGCCAGCAGCCTAGATACGGGACTAGCGGGAGGGCTACGGAATACGCAGTATTTT.